The source of this T cell receptor beta chain is a study of Ad26.COV2.S vaccination and SARS-CoV-2 variants. Study outcomes and limitations: Placebo recipients trailed vaccine recipients in spike-specific TCR breadth. Substantial response breadth was reportedly seen for spike-specific CD8+ and CD4+ T cells after vaccination.

Trimming cost V 2 bases and J 4 bases; bases outside gene matches: 4. The CDR3 has 15 amino acids. Per germline, CDR1 MNHNS and CDR2 SASEGT. Only in-frame clones appear in the TCRdb table, and some are missing; sequencing was by immunoSEQ multiplex PCR. The table records roughly 300,000 clones, less than 90% of them present only once. This sample's treatment: about 20 received Ad26.COV2.S at low or high dose, single or two shots; 5 received placebo; per-sample allocation not given. The study sampled participants on day 63 after the first vaccine or placebo injection. Details on this clone: Its target is not known.

This TCR derives from a person aged 18 to 65 who received the Ad26.COV2.S COVID-19 vaccine or a placebo. The chain combines TRBV6-1 with TRBJ1-2, with 10 positions matching TRBD1. The sequencing used peripheral blood, collected in a trial of Ad26.COV2.S vaccine versus placebo. Here the CDR3 DNA reads TGTGCCAGCAGTGAACTCTGGGACAGGGGCTATGGCTACACCTTC. Translated, it gives CASSELWDRGYGYTF.